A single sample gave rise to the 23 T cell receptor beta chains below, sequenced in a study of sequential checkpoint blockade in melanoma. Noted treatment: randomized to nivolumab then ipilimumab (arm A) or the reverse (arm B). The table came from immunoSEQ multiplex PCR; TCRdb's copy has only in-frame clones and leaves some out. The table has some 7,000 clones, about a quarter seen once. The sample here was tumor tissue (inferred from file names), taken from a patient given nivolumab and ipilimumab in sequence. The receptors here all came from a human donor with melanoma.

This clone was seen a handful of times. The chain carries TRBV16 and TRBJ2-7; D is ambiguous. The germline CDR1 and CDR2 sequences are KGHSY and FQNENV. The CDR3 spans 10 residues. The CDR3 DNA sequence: TGTGCTAGTGGATATTACGAGCAGTACGTC. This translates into CASGYYEQYV.

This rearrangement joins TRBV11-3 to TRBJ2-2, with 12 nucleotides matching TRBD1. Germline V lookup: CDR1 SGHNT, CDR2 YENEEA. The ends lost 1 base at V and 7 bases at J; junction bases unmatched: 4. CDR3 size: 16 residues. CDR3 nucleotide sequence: TGTGCCAGCAGCTTAGGGGGACAGGGGGCGGTCGGGGAGCTGTTTTTT. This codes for CASSLGGQGAVGELFF.

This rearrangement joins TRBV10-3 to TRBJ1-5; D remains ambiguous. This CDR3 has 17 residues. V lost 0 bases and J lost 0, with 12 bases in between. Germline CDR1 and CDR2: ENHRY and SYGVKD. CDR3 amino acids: CAISESRVLGSNQPQHF. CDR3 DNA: TGTGCCATCAGTGAGTCGAGGGTTTTAGGTAGCAATCAGCCCCAGCATTTT.

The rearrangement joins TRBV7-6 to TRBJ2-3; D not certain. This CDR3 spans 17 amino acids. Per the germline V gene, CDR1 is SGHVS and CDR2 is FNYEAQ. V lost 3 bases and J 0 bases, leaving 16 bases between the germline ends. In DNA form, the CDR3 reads TGTGCCAGCAGCTTGGAAGGATTAGGGCTTAGCACAGATACGCAGTATTTT. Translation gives CASSLEGLGLSTDTQYF.

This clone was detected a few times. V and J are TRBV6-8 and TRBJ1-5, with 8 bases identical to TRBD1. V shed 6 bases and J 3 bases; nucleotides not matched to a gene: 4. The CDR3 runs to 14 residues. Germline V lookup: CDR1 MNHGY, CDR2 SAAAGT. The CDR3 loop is CASSQGQVNQPQHF. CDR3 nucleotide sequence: TGTGCCAGCAGCCAGGGACAGGTCAATCAGCCCCAGCATTTT.

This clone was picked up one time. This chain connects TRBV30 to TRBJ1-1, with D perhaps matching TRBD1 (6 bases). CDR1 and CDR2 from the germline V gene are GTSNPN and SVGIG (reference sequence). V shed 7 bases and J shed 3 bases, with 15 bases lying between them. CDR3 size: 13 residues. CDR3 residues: CAFNPNRDTEAFF. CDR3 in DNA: TGTGCCTTTAACCCTAACAGGGACACTGAAGCTTTCTTT.

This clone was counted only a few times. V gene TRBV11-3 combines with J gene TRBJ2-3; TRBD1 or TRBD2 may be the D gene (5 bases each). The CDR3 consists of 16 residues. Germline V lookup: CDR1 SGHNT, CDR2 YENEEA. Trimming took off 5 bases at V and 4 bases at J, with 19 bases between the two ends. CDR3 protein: CASSLNPGPTPDTQYF. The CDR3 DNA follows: TGTGCCAGCAGCCTCAATCCGGGACCCACCCCAGATACGCAGTATTTT. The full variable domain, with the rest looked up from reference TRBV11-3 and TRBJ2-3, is EAGVVQSPRYKIIEKKQPVAFWCNPISGHNTLYWYLQNLGQGPELLIRYENEEAVDDSQLPKDRFSAERLKGVDSTLKIQPAELGDSAVYLCASSLNPGPTPDTQYFGPGTRLTVL.

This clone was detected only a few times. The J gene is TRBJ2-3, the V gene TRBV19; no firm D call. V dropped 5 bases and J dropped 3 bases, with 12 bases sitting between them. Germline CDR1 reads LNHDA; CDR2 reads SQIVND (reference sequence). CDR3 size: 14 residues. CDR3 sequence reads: CASSAGVVTDTQYF. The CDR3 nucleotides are TGTGCCAGTAGTGCAGGAGTGGTGACAGATACGCAGTATTTT. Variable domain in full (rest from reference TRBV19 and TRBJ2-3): DGGITQSPKYLFRKEGQNVTLSCEQNLNHDAMYWYRQDPGQGLRLIYYSQIVNDFQKGDIAEGYSVSREKKESFPLTVTSAQKNPTAFYLCASSAGVVTDTQYFGPGTRLTVL.

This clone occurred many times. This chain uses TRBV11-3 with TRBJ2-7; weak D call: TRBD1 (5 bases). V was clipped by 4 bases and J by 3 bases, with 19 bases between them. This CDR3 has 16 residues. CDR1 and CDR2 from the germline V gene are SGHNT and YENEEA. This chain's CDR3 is CASSSTQAASVYEQYV. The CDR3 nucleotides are TGTGCCAGCAGCTCAACACAGGCAGCCTCGGTCTACGAGCAGTACGTC.

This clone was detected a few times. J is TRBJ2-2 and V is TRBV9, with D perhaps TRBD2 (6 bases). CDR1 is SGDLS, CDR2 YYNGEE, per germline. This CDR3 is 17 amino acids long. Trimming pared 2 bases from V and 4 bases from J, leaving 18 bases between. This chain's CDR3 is CASSVRLAGPPTGELFF. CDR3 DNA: TGTGCCAGCAGCGTCCGACTGGCGGGACCGCCCACCGGGGAGCTGTTTTTT.

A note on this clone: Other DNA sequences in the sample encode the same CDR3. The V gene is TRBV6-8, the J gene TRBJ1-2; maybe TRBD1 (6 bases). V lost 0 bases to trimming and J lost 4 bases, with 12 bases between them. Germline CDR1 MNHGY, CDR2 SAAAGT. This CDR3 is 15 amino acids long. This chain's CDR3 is CASSYSRGRGYGYTF. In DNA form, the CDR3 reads TGTGCCAGCAGTTACTCCAGGGGTCGGGGCTATGGCTACACCTTC.

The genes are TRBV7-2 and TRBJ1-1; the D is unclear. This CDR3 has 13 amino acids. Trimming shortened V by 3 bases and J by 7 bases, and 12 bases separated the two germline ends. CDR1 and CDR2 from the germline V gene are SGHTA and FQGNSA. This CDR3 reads CASSFGDPLEAFF. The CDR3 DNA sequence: TGTGCCAGCAGCTTCGGTGACCCCCTTGAAGCTTTCTTT.

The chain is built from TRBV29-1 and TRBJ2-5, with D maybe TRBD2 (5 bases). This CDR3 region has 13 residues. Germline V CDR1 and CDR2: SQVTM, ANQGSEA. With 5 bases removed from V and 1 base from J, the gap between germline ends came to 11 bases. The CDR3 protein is CSVPVDSQETQYF. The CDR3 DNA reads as TGCAGCGTTCCTGTGGACTCCCAAGAGACCCAGTACTTC.

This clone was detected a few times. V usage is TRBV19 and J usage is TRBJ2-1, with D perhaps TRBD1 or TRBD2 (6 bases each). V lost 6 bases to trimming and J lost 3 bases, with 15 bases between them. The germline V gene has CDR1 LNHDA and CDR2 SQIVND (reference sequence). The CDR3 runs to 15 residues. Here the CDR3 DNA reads TGTGCCAGTAGAGGGGGACTCCCGCTCTACAATGAGCAGTTCTTC. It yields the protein CASRGGLPLYNEQFF.

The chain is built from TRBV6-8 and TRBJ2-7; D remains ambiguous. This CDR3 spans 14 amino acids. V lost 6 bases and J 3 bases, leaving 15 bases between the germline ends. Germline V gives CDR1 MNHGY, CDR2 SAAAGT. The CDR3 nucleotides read TGTGCCAGCAGCCAAGGGCCACCTAGCTACGAGCAGTACGTC. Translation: CASSQGPPSYEQYV.

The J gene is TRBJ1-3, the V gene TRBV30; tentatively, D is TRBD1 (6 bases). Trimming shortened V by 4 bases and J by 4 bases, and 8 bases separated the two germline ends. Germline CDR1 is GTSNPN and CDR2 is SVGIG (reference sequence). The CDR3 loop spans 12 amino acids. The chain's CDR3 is CAWTGAGNTIYF. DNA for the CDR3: TGTGCCTGGACAGGGGCAGGAAACACCATATATTTT. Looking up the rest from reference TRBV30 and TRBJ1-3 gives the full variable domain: SQTIHQWPATLVQPVGSPLSLECTVEGTSNPNLYWYRQAAGRGLQLLFYSVGIGQISSEVPQNLSASRPQDRQFILSSKKLLLSDSGFYLCAWTGAGNTIYFGEGSWLTVV.

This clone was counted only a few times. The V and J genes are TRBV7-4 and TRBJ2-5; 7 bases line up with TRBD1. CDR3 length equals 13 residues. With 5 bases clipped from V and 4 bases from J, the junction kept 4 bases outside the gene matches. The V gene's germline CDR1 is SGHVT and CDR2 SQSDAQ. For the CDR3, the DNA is TGTGCCAGCAGCCAACAGGGGCGAGAGACCCAGTACTTC. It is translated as CASSQQGRETQYF.

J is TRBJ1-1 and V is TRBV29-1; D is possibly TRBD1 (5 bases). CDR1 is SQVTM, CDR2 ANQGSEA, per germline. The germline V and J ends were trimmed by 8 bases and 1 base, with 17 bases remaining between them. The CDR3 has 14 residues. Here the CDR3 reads CSIPRGAGNTEAFF. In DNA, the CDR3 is TGCAGCATCCCCCGGGGCGCGGGGAACACTGAAGCTTTCTTT.

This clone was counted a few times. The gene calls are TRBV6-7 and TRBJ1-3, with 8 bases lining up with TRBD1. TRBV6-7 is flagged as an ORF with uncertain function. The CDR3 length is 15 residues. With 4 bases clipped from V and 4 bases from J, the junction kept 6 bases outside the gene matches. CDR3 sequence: CASSFRTGFGNTIYF. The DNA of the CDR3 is TGTGCCAGCAGTTTCCGGACAGGGTTCGGAAACACCATATATTTT.

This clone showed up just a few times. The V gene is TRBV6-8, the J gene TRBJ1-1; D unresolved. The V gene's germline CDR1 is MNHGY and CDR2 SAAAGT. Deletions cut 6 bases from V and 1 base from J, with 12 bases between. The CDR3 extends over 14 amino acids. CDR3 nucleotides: TGTGCCAGCAGATCACAACAGAAGAACACTGAAGCTTTCTTT. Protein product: CASRSQQKNTEAFF.

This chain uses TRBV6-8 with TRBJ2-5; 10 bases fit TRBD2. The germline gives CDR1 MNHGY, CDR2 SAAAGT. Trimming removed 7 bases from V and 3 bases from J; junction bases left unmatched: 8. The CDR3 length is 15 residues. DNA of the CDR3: TGTGCCAGCACCCAGCCCGGGACTAGCGAAGAGACCCAGTACTTC. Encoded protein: CASTQPGTSEETQYF.

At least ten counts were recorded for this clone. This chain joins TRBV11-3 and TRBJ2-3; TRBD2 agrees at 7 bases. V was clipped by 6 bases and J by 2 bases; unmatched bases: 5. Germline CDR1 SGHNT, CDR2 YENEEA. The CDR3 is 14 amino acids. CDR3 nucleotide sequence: TGTGCCAGCAGGTCAGCGGGGAACACAGATACGCAGTATTTT. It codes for CASRSAGNTDTQYF.

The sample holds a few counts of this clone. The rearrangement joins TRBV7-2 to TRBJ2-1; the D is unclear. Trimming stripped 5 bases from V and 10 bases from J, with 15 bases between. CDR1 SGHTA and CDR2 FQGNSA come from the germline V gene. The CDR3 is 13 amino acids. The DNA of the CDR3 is TGTGCCAGCAGCCCCCCGCAGGCTAGGGAGCAGTTCTTC. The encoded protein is CASSPPQAREQFF.